This entry is about one TCR beta chain. Trimming removed 8 bases from V and 0 bases from J, with 16 bases in between. The CDR3 covers 16 residues. The germline V gene has CDR1 MDHEN and CDR2 SYDVKM. Treatment given: randomized to nivolumab then ipilimumab (arm A) or the reverse (arm B). DNA-damaging chemotherapy had not been given to any patient beforehand. PBMC sorting kept live CD3+CD8+ cells without CD19 or CD56. The data stem from a study of sequential checkpoint blockade in melanoma. On the study more broadly: Randomization was 1:1 between first-line nivolumab→ipilimumab and ipilimumab→nivolumab. Both treatment sequences were followed by maintenance nivolumab.

Assay used: immunoSEQ multiplex PCR; TCRdb lists only in-frame clones, some missing. The table records more than 4,000 clones, more than 75% of them present only once. The chain recombines TRBV28 with TRBJ1-4; tentatively, D is TRBD1 (5 bases). The material sequenced was CD8+ T cells sorted from blood (inferred from file names), taken from a patient given nivolumab and ipilimumab in sequence. This receptor was obtained from a human donor with melanoma. CDR3 sequence reads: CASLPEYRPTNEKLFF. In DNA form, the CDR3 reads TGTGCCAGCCTCCCTGAATACAGGCCAACTAATGAAAAACTGTTTTTT.